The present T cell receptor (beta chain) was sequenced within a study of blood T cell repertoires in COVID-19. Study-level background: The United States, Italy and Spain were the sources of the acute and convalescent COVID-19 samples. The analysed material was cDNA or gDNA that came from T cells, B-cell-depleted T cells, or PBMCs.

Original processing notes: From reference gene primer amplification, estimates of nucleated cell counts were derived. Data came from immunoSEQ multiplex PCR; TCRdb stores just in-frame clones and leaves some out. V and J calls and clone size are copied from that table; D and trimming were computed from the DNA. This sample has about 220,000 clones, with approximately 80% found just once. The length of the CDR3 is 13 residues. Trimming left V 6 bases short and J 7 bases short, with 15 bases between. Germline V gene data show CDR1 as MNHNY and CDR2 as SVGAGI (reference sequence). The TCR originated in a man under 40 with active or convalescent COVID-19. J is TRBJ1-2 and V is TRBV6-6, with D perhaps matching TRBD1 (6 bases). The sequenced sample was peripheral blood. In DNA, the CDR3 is TGTGCCAGCAGGGGTGGGGGCGTAGGTGGCTACACCTTC. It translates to CASRGGGVGGYTF.